A selection of T cell receptor beta chains follows, all from one sample in a study of T cell responses to AZD1222 COVID-19 vaccine. Sequencing used immunoSEQ multiplex PCR; TCRdb keeps in-frame clones, though not all of them. Here the sample spans tens of thousands of clones, 85% to 95% being singletons. The material was peripheral blood, obtained on day 0 of AZD1222 vaccination. The receptors originated from an adult in good health. The CDR3 runs from the conserved cysteine through the conserved F or W. Fields, in order: J gene, V gene, CDR3 protein.

j_gene: TRBJ1-1
v_gene: TRBV5-4
CDR3aa: CASSLPVMNTEAFF

j_gene: TRBJ1-1
v_gene: TRBV6-5
CDR3aa: CASSYFGSAAFF

j_gene: TRBJ1-1
v_gene: TRBV11-2
CDR3aa: CASSLGTAEAFF

j_gene: TRBJ2-2
v_gene: TRBV10-1
CDR3aa: CASSESRQGTTNTGELFF

j_gene: TRBJ2-3
v_gene: TRBV11-1
CDR3aa: CASSFSGGLGDTQYF

j_gene: TRBJ1-5
v_gene: TRBV20-1
CDR3aa: CSASSAGVPQHF

j_gene: TRBJ1-2
v_gene: TRBV6-1
CDR3aa: CASSESKETNYGYTF

j_gene: TRBJ1-1
v_gene: TRBV25-1
CDR3aa: CASSELGNVITEAFF

j_gene: TRBJ2-7
v_gene: TRBV7-2
CDR3aa: CASSYLPGYEQYF

j_gene: TRBJ1-3
v_gene: TRBV7-6
CDR3aa: CASSPNSGGPTNTIYF

j_gene: TRBJ1-6
v_gene: TRBV2
CDR3aa: CASRIGQNNSPLHF

j_gene: TRBJ1-5
v_gene: TRBV18
CDR3aa: CASSPQGLSQPQHF

j_gene: TRBJ1-5
v_gene: TRBV19
CDR3aa: CASSIALQPQHF

j_gene: TRBJ2-6
v_gene: TRBV2
CDR3aa: CASIREGGSSGANVLTF

j_gene: TRBJ2-7
v_gene: TRBV7-2
CDR3aa: CASSLALGLAYEQYF

j_gene: TRBJ1-5
v_gene: TRBV7-9
CDR3aa: CASSPGGSNQPQHF

j_gene: TRBJ1-6
v_gene: TRBV10-2
CDR3aa: CASSGTALSYNSPLHF

j_gene: TRBJ1-2
v_gene: TRBV27
CDR3aa: CASSIRGKLYGYTF

j_gene: TRBJ1-5
v_gene: TRBV29-1
CDR3aa: CSVNRDQPQHF

j_gene: TRBJ1-4
v_gene: TRBV4-1
CDR3aa: CASSYMGEWNEKLFF

j_gene: TRBJ2-7
v_gene: TRBV28
CDR3aa: CASSLQGTGSDEQYF

j_gene: TRBJ1-5
v_gene: TRBV24-1
CDR3aa: CATSETRRGSQVWQLNQPQHF

j_gene: TRBJ1-1
v_gene: TRBV19
CDR3aa: CASSIRGRRTEAFF

j_gene: TRBJ1-4
v_gene: TRBV19
CDR3aa: CASSIVPARIEKLFF

j_gene: TRBJ1-1
v_gene: TRBV15
CDR3aa: CATSRSPGENTEAFF

j_gene: TRBJ2-7
v_gene: TRBV7-2
CDR3aa: CASSPGTSGTYEQYF

j_gene: TRBJ1-2
v_gene: TRBV11-2
CDR3aa: CASSPSRGRVYGYTF

j_gene: TRBJ1-2
v_gene: TRBV7-8
CDR3aa: CASSLGGESYGYTF

j_gene: TRBJ1-2
v_gene: TRBV15
CDR3aa: CATSRRQGADYGYTF

j_gene: TRBJ2-1
v_gene: TRBV5-4
CDR3aa: CASSLAPGSYNEQFF

j_gene: TRBJ1-1
v_gene: TRBV7-2
CDR3aa: CASSLVGQGRTEAFF

j_gene: TRBJ1-2
v_gene: TRBV18
CDR3aa: CASSPPSGGGYGYTF

j_gene: TRBJ2-7
v_gene: TRBV30
CDR3aa: CAWTEGGSYEQYF

j_gene: TRBJ2-2
v_gene: TRBV3-1/TRBV3-2
CDR3aa: CASSAYRGPGELFF

j_gene: TRBJ2-1
v_gene: TRBV30
CDR3aa: CACLFRERIIYDEQFF

j_gene: TRBJ1-2
v_gene: TRBV4-1
CDR3aa: CASSQFWTSNYGYTF

j_gene: TRBJ1-2
v_gene: TRBV6-2/TRBV6-3
CDR3aa: CASSWSTGAGGYTF

j_gene: TRBJ1-1
v_gene: TRBV19
CDR3aa: CASSPGGSTEAFF

j_gene: TRBJ1-3
v_gene: TRBV3-1/TRBV3-2
CDR3aa: CASSPTSGNTIYF

j_gene: TRBJ1-1
v_gene: TRBV3-1/TRBV3-2
CDR3aa: CASSQSNTEAFF

j_gene: TRBJ1-5
v_gene: TRBV5-1
CDR3aa: CASSLEGGGNQPQHF

j_gene: TRBJ1-2
v_gene: TRBV5-4
CDR3aa: CASSLGHGNYGYTF

j_gene: TRBJ1-2
v_gene: TRBV21-1
CDR3aa: CASSKVAALGQQVCGIRGYTF

j_gene: TRBJ1-4
v_gene: TRBV5-6
CDR3aa: CASSLLATNEKLFF

j_gene: TRBJ2-2
v_gene: TRBV7-8
CDR3aa: CASSSPRGGYTGELFF

j_gene: TRBJ1-6
v_gene: TRBV2
CDR3aa: CASSEGDSPLHF